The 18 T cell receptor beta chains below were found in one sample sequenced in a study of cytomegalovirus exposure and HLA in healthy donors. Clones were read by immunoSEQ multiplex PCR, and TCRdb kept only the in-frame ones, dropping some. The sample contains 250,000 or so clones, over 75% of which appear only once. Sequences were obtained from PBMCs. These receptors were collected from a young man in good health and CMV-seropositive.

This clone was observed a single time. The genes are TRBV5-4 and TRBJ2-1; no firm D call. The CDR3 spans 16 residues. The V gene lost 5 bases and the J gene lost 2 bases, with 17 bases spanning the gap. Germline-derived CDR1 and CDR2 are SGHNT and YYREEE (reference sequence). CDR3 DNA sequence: TGTGCCAGCAGACTGGACGGCGTCGGAACCTACAATGAGCAGTTCTTC. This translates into CASRLDGVGTYNEQFF.

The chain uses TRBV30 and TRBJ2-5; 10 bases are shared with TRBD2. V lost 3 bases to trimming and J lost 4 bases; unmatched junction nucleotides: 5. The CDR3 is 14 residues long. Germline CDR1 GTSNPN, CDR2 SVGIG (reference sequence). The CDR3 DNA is TGTGCCTGGAGACTAGTAGCGGGAGGAGAGACCCAGTACTTC. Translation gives CAWRLVAGGETQYF.

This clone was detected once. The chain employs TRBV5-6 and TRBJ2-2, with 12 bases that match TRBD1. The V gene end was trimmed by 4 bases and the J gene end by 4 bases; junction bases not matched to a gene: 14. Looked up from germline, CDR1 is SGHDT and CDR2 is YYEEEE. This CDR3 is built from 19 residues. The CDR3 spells CASSQFYGTGGISTGELFF. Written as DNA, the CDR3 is TGTGCCAGCAGCCAGTTTTATGGGACAGGGGGCATTTCCACCGGGGAGCTGTTTTTT.

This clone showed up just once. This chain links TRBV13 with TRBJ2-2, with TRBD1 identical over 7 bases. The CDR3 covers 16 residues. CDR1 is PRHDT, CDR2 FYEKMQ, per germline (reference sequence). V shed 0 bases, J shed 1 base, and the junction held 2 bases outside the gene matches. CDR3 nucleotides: TGTGCCAGCAGCTTAGGGACAGGGCAGAACACCGGGGAGCTGTTTTTT. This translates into CASSLGTGQNTGELFF.

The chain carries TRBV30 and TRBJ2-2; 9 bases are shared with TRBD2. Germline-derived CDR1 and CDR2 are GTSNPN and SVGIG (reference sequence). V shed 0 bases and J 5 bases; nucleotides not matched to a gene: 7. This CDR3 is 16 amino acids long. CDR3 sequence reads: CAWSVRGRAGTGELFF. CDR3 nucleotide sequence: TGTGCCTGGAGTGTACGCGGGAGGGCCGGTACCGGGGAGCTGTTTTTT.

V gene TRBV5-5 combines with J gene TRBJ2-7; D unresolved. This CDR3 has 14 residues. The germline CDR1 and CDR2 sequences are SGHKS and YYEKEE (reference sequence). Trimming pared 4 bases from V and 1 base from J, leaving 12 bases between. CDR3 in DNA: TGTGCCAGCAGCCTGGCCGGGTCTTCCTACGAGCAGTACTTC. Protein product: CASSLAGSSYEQYF.

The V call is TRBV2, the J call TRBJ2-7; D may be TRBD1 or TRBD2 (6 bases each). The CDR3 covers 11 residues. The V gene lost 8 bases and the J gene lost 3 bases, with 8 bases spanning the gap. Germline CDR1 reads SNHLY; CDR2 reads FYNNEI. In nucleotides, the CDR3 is TGTGCCAGCGGAGGGGGCTACGAGCAGTACTTC. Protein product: CASGGGYEQYF.

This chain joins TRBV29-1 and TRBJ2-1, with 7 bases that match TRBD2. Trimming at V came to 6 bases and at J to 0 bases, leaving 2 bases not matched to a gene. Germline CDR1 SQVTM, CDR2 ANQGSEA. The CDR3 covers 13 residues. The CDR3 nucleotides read TGCAGCGTGGGGGGGAGCTCCTACAATGAGCAGTTCTTC. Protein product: CSVGGSSYNEQFF.

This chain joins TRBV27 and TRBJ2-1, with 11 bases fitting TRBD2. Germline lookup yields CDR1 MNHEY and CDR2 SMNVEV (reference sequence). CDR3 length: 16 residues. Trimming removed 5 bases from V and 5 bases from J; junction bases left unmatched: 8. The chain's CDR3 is CASSRRLAGSHNEQFF. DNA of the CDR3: TGTGCCAGCAGTCGAAGACTAGCGGGATCCCACAATGAGCAGTTCTTC.

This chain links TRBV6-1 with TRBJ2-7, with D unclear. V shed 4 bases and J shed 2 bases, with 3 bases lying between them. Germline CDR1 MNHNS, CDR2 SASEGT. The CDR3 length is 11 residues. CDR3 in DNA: TGTGCCAGCAGTGGGGCCTACGAGCAGTACTTC. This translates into CASSGAYEQYF.

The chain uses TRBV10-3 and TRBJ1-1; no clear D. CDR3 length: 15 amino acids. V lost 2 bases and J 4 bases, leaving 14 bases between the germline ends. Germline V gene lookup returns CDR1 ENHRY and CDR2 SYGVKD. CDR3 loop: CAISEPLGHGTEAFF. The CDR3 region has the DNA TGTGCCATCAGTGAGCCCTTGGGCCACGGCACTGAAGCTTTCTTT.

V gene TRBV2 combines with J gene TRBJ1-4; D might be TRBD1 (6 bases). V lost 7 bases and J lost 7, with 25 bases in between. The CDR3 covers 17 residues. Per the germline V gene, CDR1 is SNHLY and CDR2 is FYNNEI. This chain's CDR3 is CASKRGRGQEGSEKLFF. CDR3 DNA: TGTGCCAGCAAGAGGGGCAGGGGCCAGGAAGGGAGTGAAAAACTGTTTTTT.

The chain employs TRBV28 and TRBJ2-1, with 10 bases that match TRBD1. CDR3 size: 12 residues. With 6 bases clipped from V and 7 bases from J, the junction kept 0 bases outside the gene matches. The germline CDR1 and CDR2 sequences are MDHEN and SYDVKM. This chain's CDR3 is CASRDRGNEQFF. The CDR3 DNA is TGTGCCAGCAGGGACAGGGGGAATGAGCAGTTCTTC.

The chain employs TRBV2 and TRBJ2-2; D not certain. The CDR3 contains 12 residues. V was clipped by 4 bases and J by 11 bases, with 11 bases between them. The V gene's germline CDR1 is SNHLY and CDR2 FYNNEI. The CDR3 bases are TGTGCCAGCAGTGGACTCCGAGTTGAGCTGTTTTTT. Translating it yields CASSGLRVELFF.

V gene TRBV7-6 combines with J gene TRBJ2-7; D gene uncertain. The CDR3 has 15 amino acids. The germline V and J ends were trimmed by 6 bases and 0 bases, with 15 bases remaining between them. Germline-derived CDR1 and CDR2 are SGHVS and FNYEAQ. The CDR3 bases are TGTGCCAGCAGTCCTTTTTCCCAGAGCTCCTACGAGCAGTACTTC. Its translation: CASSPFSQSSYEQYF.

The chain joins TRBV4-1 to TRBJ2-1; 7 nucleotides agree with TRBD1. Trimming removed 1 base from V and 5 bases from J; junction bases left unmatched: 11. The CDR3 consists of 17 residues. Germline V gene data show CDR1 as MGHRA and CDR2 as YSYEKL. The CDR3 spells CASSQASRGRGDNEQFF. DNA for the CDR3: TGCGCCAGCAGCCAAGCGTCGAGGGGGCGAGGGGACAATGAGCAGTTCTTC.

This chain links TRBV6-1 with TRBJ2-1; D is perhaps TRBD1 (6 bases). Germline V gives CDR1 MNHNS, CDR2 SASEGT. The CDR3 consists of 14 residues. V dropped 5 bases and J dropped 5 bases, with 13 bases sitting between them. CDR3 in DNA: TGTGCCAGCAGTCCCTGGACAGATCACAATGAGCAGTTCTTC. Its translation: CASSPWTDHNEQFF.

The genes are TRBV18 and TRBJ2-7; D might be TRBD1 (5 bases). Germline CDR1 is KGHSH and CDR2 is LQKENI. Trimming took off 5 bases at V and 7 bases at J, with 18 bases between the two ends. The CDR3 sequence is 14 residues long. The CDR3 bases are TGTGCCAGCTCAGGCCTACAGGTTTGGAGAGAGCAGTACTTC. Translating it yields CASSGLQVWREQYF. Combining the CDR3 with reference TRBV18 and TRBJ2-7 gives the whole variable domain NAGVMQNPRHLVRRRGQEARLRCSPMKGHSHVYWYRQLPEEGLKFMVYLQKENIIDESGMPKERFSAEFPKEGPSILRIQQVVRGDSAAYFCASSGLQVWREQYFGPGTRLTVT.